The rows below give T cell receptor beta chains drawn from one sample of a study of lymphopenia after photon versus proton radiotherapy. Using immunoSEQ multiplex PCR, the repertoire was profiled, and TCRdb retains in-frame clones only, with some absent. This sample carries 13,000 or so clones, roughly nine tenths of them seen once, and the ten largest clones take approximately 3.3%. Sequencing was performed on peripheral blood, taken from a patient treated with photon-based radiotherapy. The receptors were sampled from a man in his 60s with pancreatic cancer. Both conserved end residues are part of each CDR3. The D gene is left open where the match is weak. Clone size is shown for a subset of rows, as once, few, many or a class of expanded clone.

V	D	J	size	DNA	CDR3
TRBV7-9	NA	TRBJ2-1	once	TGTGCCAGCAGCCCGCAACAGGGCTACAATGAGCAGTTCTTC	CASSPQQGYNEQFF
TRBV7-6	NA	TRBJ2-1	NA	TGTGCCAGCAGCTTAGGTTCGTCGGGGTCGTCTTACAATGAGCAGTTCTTC	CASSLGSSGSSYNEQFF
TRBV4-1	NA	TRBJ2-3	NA	TGCGCCAGCAGCCAAGTGCAGGGCACAGATACGCAGTATTTT	CASSQVQGTDTQYF
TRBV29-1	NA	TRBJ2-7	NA	TGCAGCGTGGGCCTGGGGTCGGGAGCCTACGAGCAGTACTTC	CSVGLGSGAYEQYF
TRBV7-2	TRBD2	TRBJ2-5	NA	TGTGCCAGCAGCGTGGGACTAGCGGGGGCGGAGACCCAGTACTTC	CASSVGLAGAETQYF
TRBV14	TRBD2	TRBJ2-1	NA	TGTGCCAGCAGCCAAGGCACTAGCGGGGGGGGCCGGGCGTACAATGAGCAGTTCTTC	CASSQGTSGGGRAYNEQFF
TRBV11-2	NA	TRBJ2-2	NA	TGTGCCAGCAGCTTGACTAACACCGGGGAGCTGTTTTTT	CASSLTNTGELFF
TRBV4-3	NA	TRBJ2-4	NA	TGCGCCAGCAGCCAAGAGACATCACCAAGAGCATTTCAGTACTTC	CASSQETSPRAFQYF
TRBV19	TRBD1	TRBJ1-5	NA	TGTGCCAGTAGTACCTCAGGGGGCGCGAGCAATCAGCCCCAGCATTTT	CASSTSGGASNQPQHF
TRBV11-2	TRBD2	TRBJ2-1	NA	TGTGCCAGCAGCTCTAGCGGGGTTTACAATGAGCAGTTCTTC	CASSSSGVYNEQFF
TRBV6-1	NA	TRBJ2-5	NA	TGTGCCAGCAGCCGCGGACAGCAAGAGACCCAGTACTTC	CASSRGQQETQYF
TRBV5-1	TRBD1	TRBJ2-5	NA	TGCGCCAGCAGGACGGGCAGGGGGCAAGAGACCCAGTACTTC	CASRTGRGQETQYF